This is a list of T cell receptor beta chains from one sample in a study of blood T cell repertoires in COVID-19. Assay: immunoSEQ multiplex PCR; the TCRdb copy retains only in-frame clones and omits some. The sample shows hundreds of thousands of clones, just under 90% of them seen only once. The sequencing input was peripheral blood. The receptors stem from a woman in her twenties or thirties with COVID-19, enrolled during active disease. Both conserved end residues are part of each CDR3. Each record gives: clone size, V gene, CDR3 length, J gene, CDR3 protein. Clone size appears in some rows only: once, few, many, or a class for an expanded clone.

>.|TRBV5-1|14|TRBJ1-1
CASSPGTINTEAFF
>.|TRBV4-3|15|TRBJ2-3
CASSQVGGASDTQYF
>.|TRBV18|19|TRBJ2-6
CASSNLPGQGAYGANVLTF
>.|TRBV15|14|TRBJ1-6
CATSRGGLGSPLHF
>once|TRBV9|13|TRBJ1-2
CASSVAGNYGYTF
>.|TRBV27|15|TRBJ1-5
CASSLSGQAGQPQHF
>few|TRBV9|14|TRBJ2-5
CASSAQGAPETQYF
>.|TRBV6-4|12|TRBJ2-2
CASPVSAGELFF
>.|TRBV9|15|TRBJ2-7
CASSVGLAGDYEQYF
>.|TRBV6-5|15|TRBJ1-1
CASSYGQGVNTEAFF
>.|TRBV30|16|TRBJ2-1
CAWALAGQSSYNEQFF
>.|TRBV7-3|15|TRBJ2-2
CASSFSGGAPGELFF
>.|TRBV5-1|15|TRBJ1-2
CASMVEPLANYGYTF